A selection of T cell receptor beta chains follows, all from one sample in a study of T-cell reconstitution after alpha-beta-depleted transplantation in children. One entry per CDR3 protein results from TCRdb running MiXCR on the PCR reads. The sample yields 450,000 to 600,000 distinct CDR3 sequences, over 10% seen once. The sequencing used PBMCs, mostly from graft donor cells, collected 360 days after TCRalphabeta/CD19-depleted stem cell transplant. Receptors were obtained from a male patient aged 5 to 17 who had a stem cell transplant for acute myeloid leukemia, so the T cells may come from the graft donor. Each CDR3 is given with its conserved first and last residue. Expanded clones get a size class; other rows say once, few or many, or leave the size out.

clone_size v_call cdr3_aa
- TRBV20-1 CSASRQGAPTGTDEQFF
- TRBV7-2 CASSLGGGQIYEQYF
few TRBV18 CASSPPRRASSTDTQYF
many TRBV28 CASSFDRGGDTQYF
many TRBV20-1 CSARDLGGSSYNEQFF
- TRBV5-1 CASSLETGPQETQYF
- TRBV27 CASSLSTVPQSWRELHTGELFF
many TRBV15 CATSSRTVFYEQYF
- TRBV20-1 CSAPDSYNSPLHF
few TRBV20-1 CSPLAGETQYF
- TRBV3-1 CASSQEVGAASGNEQYF
few TRBV12-3/TRBV12-4 CASTPQGATEAFF
many TRBV15 CATSRDLAGIDEQFF
many TRBV4-2 CASSQRLAGGPLLNEQFF
many TRBV20-1 CSDVGGYGDEQFF
- TRBV10-3 CAITLGLASYNEQFF
many TRBV28 CASSPPGQGTRDSYEQYF
- TRBV12-3/TRBV12-4 CASSHFPGLAGGTSSYEQYF
- TRBV12-3/TRBV12-4 CASTQEHQLGNTTYF
few TRBV9 CASSVVQGSVLSIHEQYF
- TRBV9 CASSVEAGEQYF
few TRBV7-9 CASSLDSGTRTDTQYF
few TRBV28 CASSFFPQDRVDNNEQFF
few TRBV7-2 CASGGDYWEQYF
few TRBV18 CASSPGTTPFEEAFF
few TRBV24-1 CATSEGNRGFTEKLFF
- TRBV20-1 CSAREARLSYEQYF
- TRBV30 CAWRQYGRADGQFF
- TRBV28 CASPSGTGVYNEQFF
many TRBV29-1 CSVDSQSHEQYF
few TRBV7-8 CASSLRGYSYEQYF
many TRBV6-5 CASSYNQVSYEQYF
- TRBV6-6 CASSYKFRYEQYF
- TRBV12-3/TRBV12-4 CASSLAGGYTDTQYF
few TRBV5-5 CASSLAPLAKGELFF
few TRBV25-1 CASSEPRSGRKRETQYF
many TRBV29-1 CSVSRGEETQYF
- TRBV30 CAWSGSGVLYEQYF
few TRBV7-9 CASSPEGQGDYEQYF
few TRBV28 CASSAEQPRDNEQFF
- TRBV7-9 CASSLPGTGHNEQFF
few TRBV7-9 CASARTSGWVDEQFF
- TRBV7-9 CASSLAGLVWQYF
few TRBV25-1 CASSGEMTGSAGSSYEQYF
few TRBV28 CASSFMLTEIYNEQFF
many TRBV3-1 CASSQVGTFDNEQFF
- TRBV20-1 CSARTLSSGRFSDTQYF
few TRBV18 CASSPPRLAGKDTQYF
- TRBV11-2 CASSTTRDTQYF